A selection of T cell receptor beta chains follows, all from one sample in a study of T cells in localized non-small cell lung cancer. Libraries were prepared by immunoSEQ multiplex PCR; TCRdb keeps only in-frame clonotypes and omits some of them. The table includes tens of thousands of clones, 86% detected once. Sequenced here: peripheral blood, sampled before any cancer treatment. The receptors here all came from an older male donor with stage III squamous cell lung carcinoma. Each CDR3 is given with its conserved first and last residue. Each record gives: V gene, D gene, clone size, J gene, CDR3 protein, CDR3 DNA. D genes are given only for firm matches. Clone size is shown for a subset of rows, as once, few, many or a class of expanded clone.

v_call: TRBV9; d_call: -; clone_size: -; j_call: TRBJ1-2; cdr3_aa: CASSVVQGDGYTF; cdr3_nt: TGTGCCAGCAGCGTAGTTCAGGGAGATGGCTACACCTTC
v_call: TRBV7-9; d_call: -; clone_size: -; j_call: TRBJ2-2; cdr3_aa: CASSRAGSTGELFF; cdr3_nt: TGTGCCAGCAGTCGGGCCGGATCCACCGGGGAGCTGTTTTTT
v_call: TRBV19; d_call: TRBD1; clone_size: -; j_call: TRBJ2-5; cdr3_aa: CASSHGQGVNQETQYF; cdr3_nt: TGTGCCAGTAGTCATGGACAGGGTGTAAATCAAGAGACCCAGTACTTC
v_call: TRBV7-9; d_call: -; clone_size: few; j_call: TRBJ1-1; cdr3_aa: CASSLGTGMNTEAFF; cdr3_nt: TGTGCCAGCAGCTTAGGTACGGGGATGAACACTGAAGCTTTCTTT
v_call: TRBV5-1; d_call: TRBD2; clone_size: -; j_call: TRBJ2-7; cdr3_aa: CASSFGLAGGEQYF; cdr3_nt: TGCGCCAGCAGCTTCGGGCTAGCGGGAGGTGAGCAGTACTTC
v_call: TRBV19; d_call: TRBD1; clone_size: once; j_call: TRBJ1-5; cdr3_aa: CASSRQGNQPQHF; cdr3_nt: TGTGCCAGTAGTAGACAGGGAAATCAGCCCCAGCATTTT
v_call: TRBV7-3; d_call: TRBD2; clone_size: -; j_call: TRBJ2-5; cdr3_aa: CASSLTSGSRETQYF; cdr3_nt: TGTGCCAGCAGCTTGACTAGCGGGAGCAGGGAGACCCAGTACTTC
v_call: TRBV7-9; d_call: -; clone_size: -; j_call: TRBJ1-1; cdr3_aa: CASSLTVSPGAAEAFF; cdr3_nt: TGTGCCAGCAGCCTGACAGTGTCCCCAGGGGCCGCTGAAGCTTTCTTT
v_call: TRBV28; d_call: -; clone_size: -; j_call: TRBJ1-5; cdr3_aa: CASSYQGLSNQPQHF; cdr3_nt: TGTGCCAGCAGTTATCAGGGGCTTAGCAATCAGCCCCAGCATTTT
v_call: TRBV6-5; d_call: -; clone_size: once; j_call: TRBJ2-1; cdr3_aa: CASRARDNLYNEQFF; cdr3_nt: TGTGCCAGCAGAGCGCGGGACAACCTTTACAATGAGCAGTTCTTC
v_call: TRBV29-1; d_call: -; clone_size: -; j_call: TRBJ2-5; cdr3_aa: CSTLGGGGGGQETQYF; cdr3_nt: TGCAGCACCCTTGGGGGAGGGGGTGGTGGACAAGAGACCCAGTACTTC
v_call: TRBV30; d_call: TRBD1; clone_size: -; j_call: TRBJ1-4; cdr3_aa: CAWSVGDRFNEKLFF; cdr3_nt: TGTGCCTGGAGTGTAGGGGACAGGTTTAATGAAAAACTGTTTTTT
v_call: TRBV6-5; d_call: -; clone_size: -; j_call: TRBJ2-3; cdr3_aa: CASSVGGWADTQYF; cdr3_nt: TGTGCCAGCAGTGTAGGAGGTTGGGCAGATACGCAGTATTTT
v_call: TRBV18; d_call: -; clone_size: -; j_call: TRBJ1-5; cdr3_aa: CASSPAAGPQHF; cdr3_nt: TGTGCCAGCTCACCAGCGGCCGGGCCCCAGCATTTT
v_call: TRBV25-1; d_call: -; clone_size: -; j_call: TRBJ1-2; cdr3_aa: CASSPPRGARDGYTF; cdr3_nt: TGTGCCAGCAGTCCCCCTCGGGGGGCGCGGGATGGCTACACCTTC
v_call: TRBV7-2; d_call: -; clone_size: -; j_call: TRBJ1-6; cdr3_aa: CASSLARGSYNSPLHF; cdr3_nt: TGTGCCAGCAGCTTAGCACGGGGTTCCTATAATTCACCCCTCCACTTT
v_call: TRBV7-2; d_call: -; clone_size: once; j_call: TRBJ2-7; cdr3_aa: CASSSGTTSSYEQYF; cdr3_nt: TGTGCCAGCAGTTCCGGGACGACTTCGTCCTACGAGCAGTACTTC
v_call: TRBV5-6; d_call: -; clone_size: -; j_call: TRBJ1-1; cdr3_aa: CASSNIGTAEAFF; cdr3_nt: TGTGCCAGCAGCAACATCGGGACTGCTGAAGCTTTCTTT
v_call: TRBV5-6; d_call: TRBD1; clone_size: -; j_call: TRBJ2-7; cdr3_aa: CASSQNRDRGFF; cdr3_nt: TGTGCCAGCAGCCAGAACCGGGACAGGGGATTCTTC
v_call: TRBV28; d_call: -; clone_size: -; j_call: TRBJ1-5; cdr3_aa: CASGLEGVSNQPQHF; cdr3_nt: TGTGCCAGCGGGCTGGAAGGGGTCAGCAATCAGCCCCAGCATTTT
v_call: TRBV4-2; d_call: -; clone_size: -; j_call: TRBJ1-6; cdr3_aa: CASRPASSYNSPLHF; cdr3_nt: TGTGCCAGCAGACCAGCCAGCTCCTATAATTCACCCCTCCACTTT
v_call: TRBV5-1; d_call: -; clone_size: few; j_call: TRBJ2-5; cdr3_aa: CASSWGAGTVTQYF; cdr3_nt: TGCGCCAGCAGCTGGGGGGCAGGGACGGTGACCCAGTACTTC
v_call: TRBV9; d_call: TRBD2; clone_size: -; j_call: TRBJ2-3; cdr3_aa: CASSVNLAGYPDTQYF; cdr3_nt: TGTGCCAGCAGCGTAAATCTAGCGGGATACCCAGATACGCAGTATTTT
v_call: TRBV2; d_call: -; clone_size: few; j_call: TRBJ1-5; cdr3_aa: CASSRDTTSNQPQHF; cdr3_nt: TGTGCCAGCAGCCGGGACACCACTAGCAATCAGCCCCAGCATTTT
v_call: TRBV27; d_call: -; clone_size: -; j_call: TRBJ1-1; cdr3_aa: CASGRDVGDTEAFF; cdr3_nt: TGTGCCAGCGGACGGGACGTCGGGGACACTGAAGCTTTCTTT
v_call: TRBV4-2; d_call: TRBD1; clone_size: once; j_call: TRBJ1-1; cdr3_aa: CASSRSPGQGFTEAFF; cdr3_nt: TGTGCCAGCAGCAGATCACCGGGACAGGGTTTCACTGAAGCTTTCTTT
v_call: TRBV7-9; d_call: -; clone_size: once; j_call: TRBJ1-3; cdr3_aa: CASSFEVSGNTIYF; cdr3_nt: TGTGCCAGCAGCTTCGAAGTCTCTGGAAACACCATATATTTT
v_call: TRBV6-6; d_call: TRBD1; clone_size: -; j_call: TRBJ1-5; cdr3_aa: CASSYSRDREQPQHF; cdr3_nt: TGTGCCAGCAGTTACTCGAGGGACAGGGAGCAGCCCCAGCATTTT
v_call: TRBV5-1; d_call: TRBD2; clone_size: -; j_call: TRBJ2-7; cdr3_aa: CASSSSLGVLAGGPPVEQYF; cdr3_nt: TGCGCCAGCAGCTCCTCTTTGGGGGTTTTAGCGGGAGGTCCCCCGGTAGAGCAGTACTTC
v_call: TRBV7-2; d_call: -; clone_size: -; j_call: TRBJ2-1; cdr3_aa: CASSLGTFAGNEQFF; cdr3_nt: TGTGCCAGCAGCTTAGGTACCTTCGCGGGGAATGAGCAGTTCTTC
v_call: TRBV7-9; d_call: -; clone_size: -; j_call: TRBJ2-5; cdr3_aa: CASSLGRPEWETQYF; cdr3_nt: TGTGCCAGCAGCTTAGGGAGGCCCGAGTGGGAGACCCAGTACTTC
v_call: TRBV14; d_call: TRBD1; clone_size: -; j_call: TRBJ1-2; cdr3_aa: CASGRQGTDYGYTF; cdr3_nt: TGTGCCAGCGGCAGACAGGGCACGGACTATGGCTACACCTTC
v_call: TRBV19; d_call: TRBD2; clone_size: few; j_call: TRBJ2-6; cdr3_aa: CASTIRGAGANVLTF; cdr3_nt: TGTGCCAGTACTATACGGGGGGCTGGGGCCAACGTCCTGACTTTC
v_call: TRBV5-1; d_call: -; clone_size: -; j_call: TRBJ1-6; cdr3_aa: CASSLGQGSPLHF; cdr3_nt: TGCGCCAGCAGCTTGGGTCAGGGTTCACCCCTCCACTTT
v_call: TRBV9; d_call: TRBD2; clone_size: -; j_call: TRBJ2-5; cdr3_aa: CASSHSTSGPTQETQYF; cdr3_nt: TGTGCCAGCAGCCACTCGACTAGCGGGCCAACCCAAGAGACCCAGTACTTC
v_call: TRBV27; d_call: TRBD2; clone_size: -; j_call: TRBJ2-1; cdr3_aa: CASTPRGIAGWERSYNEQFF; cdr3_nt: TGTGCCAGCACCCCCCGGGGGATAGCGGGGTGGGAAAGGTCCTACAATGAGCAGTTCTTC
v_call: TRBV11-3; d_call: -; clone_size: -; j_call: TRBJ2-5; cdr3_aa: CASSEGTTREAQYF; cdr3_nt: TGTGCCAGCAGCGAAGGGACCACAAGAGAGGCCCAGTACTTC
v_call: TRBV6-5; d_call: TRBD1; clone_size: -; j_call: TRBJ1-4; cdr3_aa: CASSYSTGTGFEKLFF; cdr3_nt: TGTGCCAGCAGTTACTCTACCGGGACAGGGTTTGAAAAACTGTTTTTT
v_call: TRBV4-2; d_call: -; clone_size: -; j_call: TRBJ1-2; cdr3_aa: CASSFDSVLAYGYTF; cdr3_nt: TGTGCCAGCAGCTTCGACAGTGTCTTGGCCTATGGCTACACCTTC
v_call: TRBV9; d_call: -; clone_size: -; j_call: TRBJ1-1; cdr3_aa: CASSVMGNTEAFF; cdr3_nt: TGTGCCAGCAGCGTAATGGGGAACACTGAAGCTTTCTTT
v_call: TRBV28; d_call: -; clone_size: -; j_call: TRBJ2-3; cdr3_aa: CASKVGPDTQYF; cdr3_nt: TGTGCCAGCAAAGTAGGCCCGGATACGCAGTATTTT
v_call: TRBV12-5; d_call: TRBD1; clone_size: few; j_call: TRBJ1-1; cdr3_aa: CASGQTGRPEAFF; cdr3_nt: TGTGCTAGTGGCCAGACAGGGCGTCCTGAAGCTTTCTTT
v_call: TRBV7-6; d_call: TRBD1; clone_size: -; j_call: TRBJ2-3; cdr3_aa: CASSQGQGGSTDTQYF; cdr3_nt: TGTGCCAGCAGCCAAGGACAGGGGGGCAGCACAGATACGCAGTATTTT
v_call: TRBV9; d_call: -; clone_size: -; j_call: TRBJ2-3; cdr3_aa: CASSPTGEPGRDTQYF; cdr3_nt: TGTGCCAGCAGCCCTACGGGGGAGCCGGGCCGTGATACGCAGTATTTT
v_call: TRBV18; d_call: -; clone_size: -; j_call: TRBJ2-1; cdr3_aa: CASSPVNEQFF; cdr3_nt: TGTGCCAGCTCACCCGTCAATGAGCAGTTCTTC
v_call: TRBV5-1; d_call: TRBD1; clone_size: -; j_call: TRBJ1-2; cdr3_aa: CASSEGQGGGYTF; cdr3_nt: TGCGCCAGCAGCGAGGGACAGGGGGGGGGCTACACCTTC
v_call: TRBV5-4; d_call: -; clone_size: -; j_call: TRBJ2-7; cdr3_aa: CASSRLGDSSYEQYF; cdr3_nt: TGTGCCAGCAGCCGCTTGGGGGATAGCTCCTACGAGCAGTACTTC
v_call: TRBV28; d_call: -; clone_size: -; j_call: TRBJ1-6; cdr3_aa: CASSQPPRVNSPLHF; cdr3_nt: TGTGCCAGCTCACAACCCCCGCGGGTTAATTCACCCCTCCACTTT
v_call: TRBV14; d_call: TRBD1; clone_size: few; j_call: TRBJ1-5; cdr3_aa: CASSQGQGSQPQHF; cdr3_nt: TGTGCCAGCAGCCAGGGACAGGGCAGTCAGCCCCAGCATTTT
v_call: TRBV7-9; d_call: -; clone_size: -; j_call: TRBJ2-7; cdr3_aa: CASSRGDPAYEQYF; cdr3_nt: TGTGCCAGCAGCAGGGGGGACCCAGCATACGAGCAGTACTTC